This paragraph covers one T cell receptor beta chain sequence. Its antigen is currently unknown. The donors were in the approximately 120-subject validation cohort; that cohort was separate from the roughly 680-subject first cohort. These data come from a study of cytomegalovirus exposure and HLA in healthy donors. Libraries were prepared by immunoSEQ multiplex PCR; TCRdb keeps only in-frame clonotypes and omits some of them. The data show approximately 110,000 clones, with about 88% seen just once and about 2% held by the top ten. General study findings and limits: In the 120 or so validation repertoires, approximately 93% of cluster scores exceeded 0, per a later analysis. A few CMV-associated chains were confirmed in vitro to be specific for CMV antigens.

Sequenced material: PBMCs. The receptor was isolated from a woman between 18 and 29 years old in good health and CMV-seronegative.

Here the CDR3 reads CATSRDRAAGGNSPLHF. Here the CDR3 DNA reads TGTGCCACCAGCAGAGATCGTGCTGCGGGAGGAAATTCACCCCTCCACTTT. The rearrangement joins TRBV15 to TRBJ1-6; the D is unclear. V lost 0 bases, J lost 7 bases, and 16 bases lay in between. The CDR3 extends over 17 amino acids. CDR1 is LNHNV, CDR2 YYDKDF, per germline (reference sequence).